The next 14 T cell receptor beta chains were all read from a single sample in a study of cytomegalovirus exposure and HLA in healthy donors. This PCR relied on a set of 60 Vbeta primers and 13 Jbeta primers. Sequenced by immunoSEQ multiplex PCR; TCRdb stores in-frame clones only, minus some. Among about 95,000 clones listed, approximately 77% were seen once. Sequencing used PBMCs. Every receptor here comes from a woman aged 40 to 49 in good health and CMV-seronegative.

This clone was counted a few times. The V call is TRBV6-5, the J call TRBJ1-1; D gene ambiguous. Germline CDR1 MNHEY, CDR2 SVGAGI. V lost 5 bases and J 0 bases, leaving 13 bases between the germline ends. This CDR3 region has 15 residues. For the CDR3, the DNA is TGTGCCAGCAGTCAACTGGGAGGGCTGAACACTGAAGCTTTCTTT. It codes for CASSQLGGLNTEAFF.

The CDR3 DNA is TGTGCCAGCTCACTTCAGGGACAGGGCGCTGAAGCTTTCTTT. Amino acid sequence: CASSLQGQGAEAFF. The chain employs TRBV18 and TRBJ1-1, with 9 bases lining up with TRBD1. The CDR3 sequence is 14 residues long. The germline V gene encodes CDR1 KGHSH and CDR2 LQKENI. The V segment lost 4 bases and the J segment 6 bases; nucleotides outside the gene matches: 6.

The DNA for the CDR3 is TGCGCCAGCAGCTTGGTGCGAGCGGGGGCCTTCTACGAGCAGTACTTC. Amino acids: CASSLVRAGAFYEQYF. The rearrangement links TRBV5-1 to TRBJ2-7; 8 bases fit TRBD2. Trimming took 0 bases from V and 3 from J; bases not matched to a gene: 8. The CDR3 extends over 16 amino acids. The germline CDR1 and CDR2 sequences are SGHRS and YFSETQ.

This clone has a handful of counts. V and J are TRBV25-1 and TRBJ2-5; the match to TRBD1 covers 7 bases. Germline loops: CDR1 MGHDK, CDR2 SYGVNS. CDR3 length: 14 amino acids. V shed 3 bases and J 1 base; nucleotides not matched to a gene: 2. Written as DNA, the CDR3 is TGTGCCAGCAGTGATGGGACAGCCCAAGAGACCCAGTACTTC. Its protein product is CASSDGTAQETQYF.

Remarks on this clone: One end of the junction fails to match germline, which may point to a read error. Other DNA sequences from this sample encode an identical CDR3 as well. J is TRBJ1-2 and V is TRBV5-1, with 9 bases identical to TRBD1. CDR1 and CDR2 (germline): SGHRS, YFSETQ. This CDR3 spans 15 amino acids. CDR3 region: CASSLDGQGLYGYTF. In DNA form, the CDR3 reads TGCGCCAGCAGCTTGGATGGACAGGGGCTCTATGGCTACACTTTC.

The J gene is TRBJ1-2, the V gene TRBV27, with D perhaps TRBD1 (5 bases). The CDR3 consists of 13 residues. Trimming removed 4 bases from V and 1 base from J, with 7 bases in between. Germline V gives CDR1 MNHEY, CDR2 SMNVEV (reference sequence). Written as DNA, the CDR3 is TGTGCCAGCAGTTGGGGGGGTAACTATGGCTACACCTTC. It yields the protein CASSWGGNYGYTF.

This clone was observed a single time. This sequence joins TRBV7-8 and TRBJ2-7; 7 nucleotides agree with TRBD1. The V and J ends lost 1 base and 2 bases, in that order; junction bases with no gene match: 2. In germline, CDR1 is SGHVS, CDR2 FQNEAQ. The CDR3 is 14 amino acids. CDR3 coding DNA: TGTGCCAGCAGCTTAGGGGGGACAGCCTACGAGCAGTACTTC. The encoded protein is CASSLGGTAYEQYF.

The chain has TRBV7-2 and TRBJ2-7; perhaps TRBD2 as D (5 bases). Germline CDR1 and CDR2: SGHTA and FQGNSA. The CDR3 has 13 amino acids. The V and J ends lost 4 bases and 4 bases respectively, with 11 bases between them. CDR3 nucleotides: TGTGCCAGCAGCTCCGTTACGGGATACGAGCAGTACTTC. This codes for CASSSVTGYEQYF. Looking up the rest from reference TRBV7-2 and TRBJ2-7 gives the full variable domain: GAGVSQSPSNKVTEKGKDVELRCDPISGHTALYWYRQSLGQGLEFLIYFQGNSAPDKSGLPSDRFSAERTGGSVSTLTIQRTQQEDSAVYLCASSSVTGYEQYFGPGTRLTVT.

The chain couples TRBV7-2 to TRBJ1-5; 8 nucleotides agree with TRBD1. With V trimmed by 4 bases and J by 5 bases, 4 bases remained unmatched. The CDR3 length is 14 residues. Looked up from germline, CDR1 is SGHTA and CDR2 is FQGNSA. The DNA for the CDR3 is TGTGCCAGCAGCTCCCAGACAGGGGATCAGCCCCAGCATTTT. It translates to CASSSQTGDQPQHF.

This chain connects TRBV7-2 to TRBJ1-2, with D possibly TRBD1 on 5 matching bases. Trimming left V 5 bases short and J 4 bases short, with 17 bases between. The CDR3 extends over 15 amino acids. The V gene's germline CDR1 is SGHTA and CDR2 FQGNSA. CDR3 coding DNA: TGTGCCAGCAGCCAATCACGCCAGGGCGGCTATGGCTACACCTTC. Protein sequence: CASSQSRQGGYGYTF.

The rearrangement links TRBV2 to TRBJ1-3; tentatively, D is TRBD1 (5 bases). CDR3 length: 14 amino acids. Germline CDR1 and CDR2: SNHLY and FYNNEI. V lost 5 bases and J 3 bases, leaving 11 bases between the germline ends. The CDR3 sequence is CASSISRVGNTIYF. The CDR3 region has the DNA TGTGCCAGCAGTATCTCCAGGGTTGGAAACACCATATATTTT.

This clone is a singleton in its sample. Written as DNA, the CDR3 is TGTGCCAGCAGCTTTGGGGGACAGATGAATGAAAAACTGTTTTTT. Encoded protein: CASSFGGQMNEKLFF. V is TRBV5-6 and J is TRBJ1-4, with 7 positions matching TRBD1. In germline, CDR1 is SGHDT, CDR2 YYEEEE. The CDR3 sequence is 15 residues long. Losses at the gene ends were 2 bases for V and 5 bases for J; bases not matched to a gene: 6.

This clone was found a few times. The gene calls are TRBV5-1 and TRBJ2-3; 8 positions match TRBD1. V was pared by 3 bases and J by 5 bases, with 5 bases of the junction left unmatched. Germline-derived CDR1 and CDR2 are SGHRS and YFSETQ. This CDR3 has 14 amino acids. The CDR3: CASSSDRGGDTQYF. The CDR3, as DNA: TGCGCCAGCAGCTCTGACAGGGGAGGAGATACGCAGTATTTT.

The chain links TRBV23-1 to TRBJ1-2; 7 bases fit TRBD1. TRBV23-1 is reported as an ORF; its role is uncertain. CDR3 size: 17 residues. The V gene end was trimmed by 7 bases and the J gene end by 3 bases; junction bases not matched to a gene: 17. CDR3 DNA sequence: TGCGCCAGCACCCCCATGAGGGGGCGCAGGGGCGACTATGGCTACACCTTC. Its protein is CASTPMRGRRGDYGYTF.